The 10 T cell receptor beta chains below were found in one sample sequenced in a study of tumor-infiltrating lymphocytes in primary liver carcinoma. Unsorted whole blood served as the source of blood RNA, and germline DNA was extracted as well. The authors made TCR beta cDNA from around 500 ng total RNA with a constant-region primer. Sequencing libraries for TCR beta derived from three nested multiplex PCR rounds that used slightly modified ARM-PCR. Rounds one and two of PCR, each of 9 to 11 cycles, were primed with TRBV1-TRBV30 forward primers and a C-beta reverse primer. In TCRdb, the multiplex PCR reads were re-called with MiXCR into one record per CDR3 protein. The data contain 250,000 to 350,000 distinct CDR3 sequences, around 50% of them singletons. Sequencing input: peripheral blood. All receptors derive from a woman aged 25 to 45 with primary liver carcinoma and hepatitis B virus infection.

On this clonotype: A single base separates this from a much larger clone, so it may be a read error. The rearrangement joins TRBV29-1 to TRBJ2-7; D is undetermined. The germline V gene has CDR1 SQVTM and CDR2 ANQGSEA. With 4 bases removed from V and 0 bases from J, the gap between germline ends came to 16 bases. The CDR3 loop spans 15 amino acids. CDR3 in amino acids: CSVGVSTASSYEQYF. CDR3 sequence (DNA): TGCAGCGTTGGAGTATCTACAGCCAGCTCCTACGAGCAGTACTTC.

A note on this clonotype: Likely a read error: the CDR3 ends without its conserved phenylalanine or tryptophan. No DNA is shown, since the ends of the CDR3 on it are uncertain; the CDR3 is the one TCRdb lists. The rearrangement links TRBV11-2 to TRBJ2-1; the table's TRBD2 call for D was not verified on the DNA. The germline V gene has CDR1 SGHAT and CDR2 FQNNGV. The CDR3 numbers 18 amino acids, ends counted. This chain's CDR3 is CASSFLIRTSGRDNEQFI.

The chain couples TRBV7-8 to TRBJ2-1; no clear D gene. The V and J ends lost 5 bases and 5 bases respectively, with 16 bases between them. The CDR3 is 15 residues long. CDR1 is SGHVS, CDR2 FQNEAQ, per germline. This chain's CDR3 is CASSTTALKNNEQFF. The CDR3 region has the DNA TGTGCCAGCAGCACGACTGCGTTGAAAAACAATGAGCAGTTCTTC. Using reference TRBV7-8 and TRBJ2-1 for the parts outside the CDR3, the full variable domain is GAGVSQSPRYKVAKRGQDVALRCDPISGHVSLFWYQQALGQGPEFLTYFQNEAQLDKSGLPSDRFFAERPEGSVSTLKIQRTQQEDSAVYLCASSTTALKNNEQFFGPGTRLTVL.

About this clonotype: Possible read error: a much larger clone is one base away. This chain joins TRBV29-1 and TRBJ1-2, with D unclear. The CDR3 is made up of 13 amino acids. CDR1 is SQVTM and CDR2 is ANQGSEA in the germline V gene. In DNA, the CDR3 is TGCAGCGTTTCGGAGTGGGCGAACTATGGCTACATCTTC. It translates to CSVSEWANYGYIF.

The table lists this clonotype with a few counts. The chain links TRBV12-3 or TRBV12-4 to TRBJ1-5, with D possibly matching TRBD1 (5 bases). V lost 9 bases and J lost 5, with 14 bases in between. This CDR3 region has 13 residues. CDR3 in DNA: TGTGCCAGTTCAACTGAACAGGATCAGCCCCAGCATTTT. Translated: CASSTEQDQPQHF.

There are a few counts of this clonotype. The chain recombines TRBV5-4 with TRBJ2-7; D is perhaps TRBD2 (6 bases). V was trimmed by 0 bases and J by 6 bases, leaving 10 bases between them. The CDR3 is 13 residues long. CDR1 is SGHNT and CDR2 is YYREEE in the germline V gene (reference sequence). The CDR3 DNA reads TGTGCCAGCAGCTTGGGACTAGATCTCGAGCAGTACTTC. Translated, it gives CASSLGLDLEQYF.

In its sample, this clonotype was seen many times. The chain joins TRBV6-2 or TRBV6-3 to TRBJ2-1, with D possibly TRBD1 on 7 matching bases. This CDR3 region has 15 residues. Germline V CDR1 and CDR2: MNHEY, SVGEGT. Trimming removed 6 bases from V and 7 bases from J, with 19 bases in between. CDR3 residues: CASSRGGSGGNEQFF. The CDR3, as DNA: TGTGCCAGCAGCAGAGGGGGCTCCGGAGGGAATGAGCAGTTCTTC.

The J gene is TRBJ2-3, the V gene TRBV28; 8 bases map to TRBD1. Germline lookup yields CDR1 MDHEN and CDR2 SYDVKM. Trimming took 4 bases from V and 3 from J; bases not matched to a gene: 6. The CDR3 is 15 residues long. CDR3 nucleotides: TGTGCCAGCAGTTCAGGGGGCGCCGGGACAGATACGCAGTATTTT. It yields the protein CASSSGGAGTDTQYF.

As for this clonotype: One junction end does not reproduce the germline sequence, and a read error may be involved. The CDR3 region is CASSPWNTDMQYF. The CDR3 nucleotides read TGTGCCAGCAGCCCCTGGAACACAGATATGCAGTATTTT. The V and J genes are TRBV11-2 and TRBJ2-3; D is uncertain. The CDR3 spans 13 residues. Germline values: CDR1 SGHAT, CDR2 FQNNGV.

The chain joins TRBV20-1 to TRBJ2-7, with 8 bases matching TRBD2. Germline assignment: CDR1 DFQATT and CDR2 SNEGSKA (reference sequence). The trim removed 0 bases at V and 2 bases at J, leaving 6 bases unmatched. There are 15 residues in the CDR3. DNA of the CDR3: TGCAGTGCTAGAGATGTTAGCGGGGCTGCCTACGAGCAGTACTTC. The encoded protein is CSARDVSGAAYEQYF.